The 32 T cell receptor beta chains listed next were all sequenced from one sample in a study of T cell changes during pregnancy in multiple sclerosis. Here immunoSEQ multiplex PCR was the method, and the copy in TCRdb shows in-frame clones only, minus some. Altogether 39,000 or so clones are present, around 92% being singletons, with the ten largest covering around 8.1%. The material sequenced was CD8+ T cells from peripheral blood mononuclear cells, taken in the third trimester of pregnancy. These receptors originate from a female donor with multiple sclerosis, enrolled in a pregnancy study.

A single count supports this clone. This chain joins TRBV19 and TRBJ2-7; 10 bases map to TRBD2. Germline V gene lookup returns CDR1 LNHDA and CDR2 SQIVND (reference sequence). With V trimmed by 5 bases and J by 2 bases, 3 bases remained unmatched. The CDR3 is 14 residues long. The CDR3 coding sequence is TGTGCCAGTAGTTTCCTAGCGGGAGCCTACGAGCAGTACTTC. This gives the protein CASSFLAGAYEQYF. Based on the CDR3 plus reference TRBV19 and TRBJ2-7, the full variable domain is DGGITQSPKYLFRKEGQNVTLSCEQNLNHDAMYWYRQDPGQGLRLIYYSQIVNDFQKGDIAEGYSVSREKKESFPLTVTSAQKNPTAFYLCASSFLAGAYEQYFGPGTRLTVT.

The chain is built from TRBV4-2 and TRBJ2-1; 7 bases are shared with TRBD2. The V segment lost 0 bases and the J segment 6 bases; nucleotides outside the gene matches: 5. CDR1 and CDR2 from the germline V gene are LGHNA and YNFKEQ. The CDR3 totals 15 residues. The CDR3 here is CASSQDVGGGNEQFF. As DNA, the CDR3 is TGTGCCAGCAGCCAAGACGTAGGCGGGGGCAATGAGCAGTTCTTC.

The chain employs TRBV28 and TRBJ2-7; 11 bases line up with TRBD2. J gave up 4 bases and V 6 bases, and 8 bases lay outside the gene matches. CDR1 and CDR2 from the germline V gene are MDHEN and SYDVKM. The CDR3 is 15 amino acids. The CDR3 DNA follows: TGTGCCAGCAGCCCCGGGACTAGCGGAGAGTACGAGCAGTACTTC. The encoded protein is CASSPGTSGEYEQYF. Combining the CDR3 with reference TRBV28 and TRBJ2-7 gives the whole variable domain DVKVTQSSRYLVKRTGEKVFLECVQDMDHENMFWYRQDPGLGLRLIYFSYDVKMKEKGDIPEGYSVSREKKERFSLILESASTNQTSMYLCASSPGTSGEYEQYFGPGTRLTVT.

This chain links TRBV7-6 with TRBJ2-1; D is possibly TRBD1 (6 bases). Germline V gene data show CDR1 as SGHVS and CDR2 as FNYEAQ. The CDR3 has 13 residues. Trimming removed 5 bases at V and 4 bases at J, with 9 bases between. The CDR3 reads CASSLGQYNEQFF. The CDR3 region has the DNA TGTGCCAGCAGCCTCGGACAGTACAATGAGCAGTTCTTC.

This chain uses TRBV6-1 with TRBJ1-1, with 8 bases matching TRBD1. V trimming: 3 bases; J trimming: 5 bases; junction bases outside the gene matches: 14. Germline-derived CDR1 and CDR2 are MNHNS and SASEGT. The CDR3 contains 17 residues. In nucleotides, the CDR3 is TGTGCCAGCAGTGACCGACAGGGGCCCGCCGGGGGGACTGAAGCTTTCTTT. Translated, it gives CASSDRQGPAGGTEAFF.

V is TRBV5-6 and J is TRBJ2-7; possibly TRBD1 for D (6 bases). The length of the CDR3 is 14 residues. In germline, CDR1 is SGHDT, CDR2 YYEEEE. The V end lost 3 bases, the J end lost 0 bases, and 10 bases lay between the germline ends. The CDR3 DNA follows: TGTGCCAGCAGCTACAGGGTTATCTCCTACGAGCAGTACTTC. Amino acids: CASSYRVISYEQYF.

This clone was observed once. The J gene is TRBJ2-1, the V gene TRBV6-8; 12 nucleotides agree with TRBD2. Losses at the gene ends were 11 bases for V and 2 bases for J; bases not matched to a gene: 10. The CDR3 length is 16 residues. Germline loops: CDR1 MNHGY, CDR2 SAAAGT. The DNA of the CDR3 is TGTGCCGCGTCCTGGACTAGCGGGACTACCTACAATGAGCAGTTCTTC. It specifies CAASWTSGTTYNEQFF.

The chain couples TRBV5-1 to TRBJ1-1, with 7 bases lining up with TRBD1. There are 13 residues in the CDR3. Per the germline V gene, CDR1 is SGHRS and CDR2 is YFSETQ. Trimming cost V 0 bases and J 7 bases; bases outside gene matches: 3. CDR3 sequence: CASSLGPGGEAFF. The CDR3 bases are TGCGCCAGCAGCTTGGGTCCAGGGGGTGAAGCTTTCTTT.

The rearrangement joins TRBV2 to TRBJ2-7, with D hard to call. Germline values: CDR1 SNHLY, CDR2 FYNNEI. The CDR3 runs to 11 residues. Trimming pared 4 bases from V and 6 bases from J, leaving 7 bases between. DNA of the CDR3: TGTGCCAGCAGTGGGCCGGGCGAGCAGTACTTC. This sequence encodes CASSGPGEQYF.

The gene calls are TRBV28 and TRBJ2-6; TRBD1 matches at 9 bases. Germline loops: CDR1 MDHEN, CDR2 SYDVKM. Germline trimming cut 5 bases from V and 2 bases from J; bases unmatched to any gene: 7. There are 17 residues in the CDR3. The DNA of the CDR3 is TGTGCCAGCAGTCCCCGGGACAGGGCAACTGGGGCCAACGTCCTGACTTTC. Protein product: CASSPRDRATGANVLTF.

Worth noting for this clone: The junction departs from the called germline gene at one end, perhaps through a read error. The chain has TRBV7-7 and TRBJ2-1; 13 nucleotides match TRBD2. This CDR3 region has 16 residues. Germline V lookup: CDR1 SSHAT, CDR2 FNYEAQ (reference sequence). The CDR3 sequence: CASSAEGLAGDSEQFF. The CDR3 DNA is TGTGCTAGCAGCGCAGAAGGACTAGCGGGAGATAGCGAGCAGTTCTTC.

The chain employs TRBV7-9 and TRBJ1-2; D is unclear. The germline CDR1 and CDR2 sequences are SEHNR and FQNEAQ (reference sequence). The length of the CDR3 is 12 residues. Trimming left V 4 bases short and J 11 bases short, with 14 bases between. The CDR3, as DNA: TGTGCCAGCAGCTCAGCCCCAGAAAAATACACCTTC. Protein product: CASSSAPEKYTF.

CDR3 DNA sequence: TGTGCCAGCAGCCCCCGGGGAGGAAACACCATATATTTT. Residues: CASSPRGGNTIYF. The V and J genes are TRBV9 and TRBJ1-3; D ambiguous. The CDR3 has 13 amino acids. Per germline, CDR1 SGDLS and CDR2 YYNGEE. V was clipped by 4 bases and J by 4 bases, with 9 bases between them. The full variable domain, completed using reference TRBV9 and TRBJ1-3, is DSGVTQTPKHLITATGQRVTLRCSPRSGDLSVYWYQQSLDQGLQFLIQYYNGEERAKGNILERFSAQQFPDLHSELNLSSLELGDSALYFCASSPRGGNTIYFGEGSWLTVV.

The chain employs TRBV7-9 and TRBJ2-2; a weak D match, TRBD2 (5 bases). Germline V gene sequence: CDR1 SEHNR, CDR2 FQNEAQ (reference sequence). The CDR3 is 15 residues long. V was shortened by 1 base and J by 4 bases, with 10 bases between the two germline ends. CDR3 loop: CASSLVSGSTGELFF. The DNA of the CDR3 is TGTGCCAGCAGCTTAGTTTCGGGGAGCACCGGGGAGCTGTTTTTT.

The rearrangement links TRBV13 to TRBJ1-2; 7 nucleotides line up with TRBD1. Germline-derived CDR1 and CDR2 are PRHDT and FYEKMQ (reference sequence). With 1 base clipped from V and 5 bases from J, the junction kept 7 bases outside the gene matches. The CDR3 spans 15 residues. The CDR3 here is CASSLARDRIYGYTF. CDR3 coding DNA: TGTGCCAGCAGCTTAGCCCGGGACAGAATTTATGGCTACACCTTC.

The CDR3 is CASSVGQGVAREQFF. The CDR3 DNA reads as TGTGCCAGCAGCGTAGGACAGGGGGTAGCTAGGGAGCAGTTCTTC. The chain is built from TRBV9 and TRBJ2-1; 9 nucleotides align to TRBD1. The CDR3 covers 15 residues. J gave up 10 bases and V 0 bases, and 8 bases lay outside the gene matches. Germline V gene data show CDR1 as SGDLS and CDR2 as YYNGEE. Combining the CDR3 with reference TRBV9 and TRBJ2-1 gives the whole variable domain DSGVTQTPKHLITATGQRVTLRCSPRSGDLSVYWYQQSLDQGLQFLIQYYNGEERAKGNILERFSAQQFPDLHSELNLSSLELGDSALYFCASSVGQGVAREQFFGPGTRLTVL.

This clone has only one observation. V and J are TRBV9 and TRBJ2-1; possibly TRBD2 for D (5 bases). CDR1 and CDR2 from the germline V gene are SGDLS and YYNGEE. V was shortened by 2 bases and J by 8 bases, with 17 bases between the two germline ends. CDR3 size: 15 residues. CDR3 DNA: TGTGCCAGCAGCGTCGTTGGTCTAGCCTCCCATGAGCAGTTCTTC. It codes for CASSVVGLASHEQFF.

The chain carries TRBV2 and TRBJ2-1; 9 bases fit TRBD1. Looked up from germline, CDR1 is SNHLY and CDR2 is FYNNEI. The V segment lost 4 bases and the J segment 4 bases; nucleotides outside the gene matches: 5. The CDR3 has 15 amino acids. The CDR3 DNA is TGTGCCAGCAGTGTGGGACAGGGACCTTACAATGAGCAGTTCTTC. This encodes CASSVGQGPYNEQFF.

The J gene is TRBJ2-1, the V gene TRBV19, with 8 bases identical to TRBD2. J lost 5 bases, V lost 3 bases, and 6 bases had no gene match. The CDR3 sequence is 15 residues long. Germline V gives CDR1 LNHDA, CDR2 SQIVND (reference sequence). Here the CDR3 DNA reads TGTGCCAGTAGTATGGGGACTAGAGGCAACAATGAGCAGTTCTTC. It translates to CASSMGTRGNNEQFF.

This clone appeared many times. The chain couples TRBV5-4 to TRBJ2-7, with TRBD2 as a possible D gene (5 bases). Germline V CDR1 and CDR2: SGHNT, YYREEE (reference sequence). V was cut by 4 bases and J by 2 bases, with 13 bases left in between. This CDR3 spans 14 amino acids. The CDR3 here is CASSPGLAPYEQYF. The CDR3 DNA sequence: TGTGCCAGCAGCCCGGGCCTAGCCCCCTACGAGCAGTACTTC. The full variable domain, completed using reference TRBV5-4 and TRBJ2-7, is ETGVTQSPTHLIKTRGQQVTLRCSSQSGHNTVSWYQQALGQGPQFIFQYYREEENGRGNFPPRFSGLQFPNYSSELNVNALELDDSALYLCASSPGLAPYEQYFGPGTRLTVT.

J is TRBJ2-5 and V is TRBV6-5, with TRBD2 as a possible D gene (5 bases). CDR1 is MNHEY, CDR2 SVGAGI, per germline. The CDR3 runs to 14 residues. The V end lost 5 bases, the J end lost 2 bases, and 12 bases lay between the germline ends. The CDR3 loop is CASSNREPQETQYF. The CDR3 DNA reads TGTGCCAGCAGTAACCGGGAACCTCAAGAGACCCAGTACTTC.

This clone was seen once. The V call is TRBV15, the J call TRBJ1-1; no clear D gene. CDR1 is LNHNV and CDR2 is YYDKDF in the germline V gene (reference sequence). V was pared by 0 bases and J by 5 bases, with 10 bases between. The CDR3 totals 14 residues. The CDR3 protein is CATSRDLRVTEAFF. Written as DNA, the CDR3 is TGTGCCACCAGCAGAGATTTAAGAGTTACTGAAGCTTTCTTT. Supplemented by reference TRBV15 and TRBJ1-1, the full variable domain reads DAMVIQNPRYQVTQFGKPVTLSCSQTLNHNVMYWYQQKSSQAPKLLFHYYDKDFNNEADTPDNFQSRRPNTSFCFLDIRSPGLGDTAMYLCATSRDLRVTEAFFGQGTRLTVV.

The rearrangement uses TRBV11-2 and TRBJ2-3, with 8 bases aligning to TRBD1. CDR1 is SGHAT, CDR2 FQNNGV, per germline. The CDR3 has 14 residues. V dropped 5 bases and J dropped 3; count of bases not matched to a gene: 4. CDR3 residues: CASSPRTGTDTQYF. The DNA for the CDR3 is TGTGCCAGCAGCCCGCGGACAGGGACAGATACGCAGTATTTT.

The V gene is TRBV29-1, the J gene TRBJ2-7; D unresolved. Germline loops: CDR1 SQVTM, CDR2 ANQGSEA. The germline V and J ends were trimmed by 1 base and 4 bases, with 8 bases remaining between them. The CDR3 loop spans 12 amino acids. The CDR3 bases are TGCAGCGTTGAAGGGCCAGCGTACGAGCAGTACTTC. Translating it yields CSVEGPAYEQYF.

J is TRBJ1-5 and V is TRBV5-4, with 7 bases identical to TRBD1. The germline V gene has CDR1 SGHNT and CDR2 YYREEE (reference sequence). The CDR3 extends over 12 amino acids. Trimming took 0 bases from V and 13 from J; bases not matched to a gene: 4. The CDR3 DNA sequence: TGTGCCAGCAGCTTGGAAGAGGGGGCGCAGCATTTT. It codes for CASSLEEGAQHF.

V is TRBV5-1 and J is TRBJ1-4, with 9 bases matching TRBD1. The CDR3 sequence is 17 residues long. The V gene end was trimmed by 0 bases and the J gene end by 7 bases; junction bases not matched to a gene: 10. From germline, CDR1 is SGHRS and CDR2 YFSETQ. The CDR3 coding sequence is TGCGCCAGCAGCTTGGCCGAGACAGGGGGTTTCGCTGAAAAACTGTTTTTT. This gives the protein CASSLAETGGFAEKLFF.

The rearrangement links TRBV23-1 to TRBJ2-7; 12 bases map to TRBD2. TRBV23-1 is recorded as an ORF, its role being uncertain. Germline trimming cut 2 bases from V and 3 bases from J; bases unmatched to any gene: 5. This CDR3 contains 16 residues. The chain's CDR3 is CASSQELAGGSYEQYF. The CDR3 coding sequence is TGCGCCAGCAGTCAAGAACTAGCGGGAGGTAGCTACGAGCAGTACTTC.

The J gene is TRBJ1-2, the V gene TRBV4-2, with TRBD1 matching over 11 bases. CDR3 length: 17 amino acids. CDR1 and CDR2 from the germline V gene are LGHNA and YNFKEQ. With V trimmed by 5 bases and J by 8 bases, 16 bases remained unmatched. CDR3 DNA sequence: TGTGCCAGCAGCACCCGGGACAGGGGGACCCACCCCACGGGCTACACCTTC. Its protein is CASSTRDRGTHPTGYTF.

The chain recombines TRBV19 with TRBJ2-1; D not certain. V gave up 8 bases and J gave up 6 bases, with 11 bases separating them. Germline CDR1 LNHDA, CDR2 SQIVND (reference sequence). This CDR3 has 12 amino acids. The CDR3 DNA reads TGTGCCAGTGGATCCCGAGGCAATGAGCAGTTCTTC. Its protein product is CASGSRGNEQFF.

The chain recombines TRBV9 with TRBJ2-7; TRBD2 matches at 13 bases. The CDR3 is 15 amino acids. V lost 3 bases to trimming and J lost 5 bases; unmatched junction nucleotides: 5. Germline CDR1 reads SGDLS; CDR2 reads YYNGEE. This CDR3 is CASSGTSGSSDEQYF. The DNA for the CDR3 is TGTGCCAGCAGCGGGACTAGCGGGAGTTCCGACGAGCAGTACTTC. Using reference TRBV9 and TRBJ2-7 for the parts outside the CDR3, the full variable domain is DSGVTQTPKHLITATGQRVTLRCSPRSGDLSVYWYQQSLDQGLQFLIQYYNGEERAKGNILERFSAQQFPDLHSELNLSSLELGDSALYFCASSGTSGSSDEQYFGPGTRLTVT.

The rearrangement uses TRBV7-9 and TRBJ2-1, with D possibly TRBD1 on 7 matching bases. The ends were cut back, 8 bases at V and 8 bases at J, with 16 bases in the middle. Germline CDR1 is SEHNR and CDR2 is FQNEAQ (reference sequence). The CDR3 contains 13 residues. The CDR3 reads CASVPGGGYEQFF. The CDR3, as DNA: TGTGCCAGCGTGCCAGGGGGAGGCTATGAGCAGTTCTTC.

This rearrangement joins TRBV19 to TRBJ1-2, with 8 bases aligning to TRBD1. The V gene end was trimmed by 7 bases and the J gene end by 10 bases; junction bases not matched to a gene: 8. In germline, CDR1 is LNHDA, CDR2 SQIVND (reference sequence). CDR3 size: 12 residues. CDR3: CASTTGGFVYTF. CDR3 DNA sequence: TGTGCCAGTACCACAGGGGGTTTCGTCTACACCTTC.